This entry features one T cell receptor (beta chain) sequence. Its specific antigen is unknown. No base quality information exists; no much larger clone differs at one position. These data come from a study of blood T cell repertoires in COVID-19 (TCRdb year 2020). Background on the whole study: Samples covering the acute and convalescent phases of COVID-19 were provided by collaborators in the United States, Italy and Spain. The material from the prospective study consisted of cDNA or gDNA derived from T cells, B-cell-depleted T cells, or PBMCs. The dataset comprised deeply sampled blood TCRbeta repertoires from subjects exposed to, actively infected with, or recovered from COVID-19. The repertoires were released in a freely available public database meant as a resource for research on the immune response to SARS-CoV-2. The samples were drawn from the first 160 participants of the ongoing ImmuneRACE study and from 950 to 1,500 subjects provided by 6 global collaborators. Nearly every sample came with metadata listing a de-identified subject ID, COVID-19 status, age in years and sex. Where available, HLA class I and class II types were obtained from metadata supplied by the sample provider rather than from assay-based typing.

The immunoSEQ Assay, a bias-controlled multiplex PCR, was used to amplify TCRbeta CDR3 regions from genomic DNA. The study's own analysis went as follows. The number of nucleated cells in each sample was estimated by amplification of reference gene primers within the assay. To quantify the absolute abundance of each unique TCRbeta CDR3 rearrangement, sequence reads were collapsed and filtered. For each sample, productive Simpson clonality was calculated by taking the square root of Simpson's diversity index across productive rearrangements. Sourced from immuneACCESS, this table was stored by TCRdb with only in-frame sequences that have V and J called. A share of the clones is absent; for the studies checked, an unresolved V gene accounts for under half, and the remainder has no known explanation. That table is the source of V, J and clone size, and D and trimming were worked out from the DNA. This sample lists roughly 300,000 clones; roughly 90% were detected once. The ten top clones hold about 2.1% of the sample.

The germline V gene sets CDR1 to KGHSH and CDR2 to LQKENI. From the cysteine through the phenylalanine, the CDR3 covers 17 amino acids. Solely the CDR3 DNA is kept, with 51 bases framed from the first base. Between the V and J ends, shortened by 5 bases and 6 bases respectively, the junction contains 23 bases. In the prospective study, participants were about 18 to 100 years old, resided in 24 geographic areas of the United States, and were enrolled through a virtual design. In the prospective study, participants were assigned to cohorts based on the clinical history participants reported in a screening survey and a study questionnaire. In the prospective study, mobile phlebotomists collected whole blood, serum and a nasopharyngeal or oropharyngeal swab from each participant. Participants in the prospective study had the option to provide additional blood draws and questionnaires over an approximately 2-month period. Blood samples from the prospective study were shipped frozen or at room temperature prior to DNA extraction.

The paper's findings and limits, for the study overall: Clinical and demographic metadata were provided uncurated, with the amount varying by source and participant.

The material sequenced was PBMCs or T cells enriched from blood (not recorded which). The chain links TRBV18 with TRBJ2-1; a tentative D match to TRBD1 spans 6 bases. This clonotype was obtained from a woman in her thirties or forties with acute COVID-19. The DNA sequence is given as TGTGCCAGCTCAACACTGGACAGCTCGGCGACGACCAATGAGCAGTTCTTC. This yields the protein CASSTLDSSATTNEQFF. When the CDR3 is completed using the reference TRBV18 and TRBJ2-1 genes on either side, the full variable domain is NAGVMQNPRHLVRRRGQEARLRCSPMKGHSHVYWYRQLPEEGLKFMVYLQKENIIDESGMPKERFSAEFPKEGPSILRIQQVVRGDSAAYFCASSTLDSSATTNEQFFGPGTRLTVL.